This entry features one TCR beta chain sequence. Study processing details: Using reference gene primer amplification, nucleated cell counts were estimated. Sequenced by immunoSEQ multiplex PCR; TCRdb stores in-frame clones only, minus some. V, J and clone size were drawn from that table, and D and trimming were deduced from the DNA. This repertoire shows fewer than 95,000 clones, around 72% found once; its top ten account for 3.9%. This entry is derived from a study of blood T cell repertoires in COVID-19. Study as a whole: Acute and convalescent COVID-19 specimens originated in the United States, Italy and Spain. In each case, the material was cDNA or gDNA derived from T cells, B-cell-depleted T cells, or PBMCs.

The CDR3 length is 12 residues. This chain connects TRBV21-1 to TRBJ1-2; the table assigns TRBD1, which was not confirmed against the DNA. TRBV21-1 is annotated as a pseudogene. Sequenced sample: peripheral blood. The TCR comes from a man between 65 and 85 years old with COVID-19, enrolled during active disease. The DNA for the CDR3 is TGTGCCAGGGGGCGGGACAGCTACGGCTACACCTTC. Translating gives CARGRDSYGYTF.